The clone carrying this T cell receptor (beta chain) was seen at least ten times. For TCR beta, libraries came from iRepertoire HTBI primers and Arm-PCR of CDR3 regions. MiXCR, run by TCRdb on the multiplex PCR reads, gives a single entry per CDR3 protein. The sample has around 500,000 distinct CDR3 sequences; roughly 14% are singletons. The data originate from a study of regulatory T cells in long-lasting Graves disease. The time point is: newly diagnosed GD, antithyroid drugs for less than 3 months. From RNA extracted from PBMCs, the TCR library was made. Germline CDR1 SGHRS, CDR2 YFSETQ. The CDR3 contains 12 residues. Trimming took 4 bases from V and 13 from J; bases not matched to a gene: 6. The same sample was also studied in work on T cells in Graves' hyperthyroidism and ophthalmopathy.

The starting material was peripheral blood mononuclear cells (PBMCs), obtained at new diagnosis, from a patient treated with antithyroid drugs. This receptor was taken from a man aged 25 to 40 with Graves disease. The chain has TRBV5-1 and TRBJ2-1; 9 bases are shared with TRBD2. The DNA of the CDR3 is TGCGCCAGCAGCGCCCAGCGGGAGGACCAGTTCTTC. Protein product: CASSAQREDQFF.